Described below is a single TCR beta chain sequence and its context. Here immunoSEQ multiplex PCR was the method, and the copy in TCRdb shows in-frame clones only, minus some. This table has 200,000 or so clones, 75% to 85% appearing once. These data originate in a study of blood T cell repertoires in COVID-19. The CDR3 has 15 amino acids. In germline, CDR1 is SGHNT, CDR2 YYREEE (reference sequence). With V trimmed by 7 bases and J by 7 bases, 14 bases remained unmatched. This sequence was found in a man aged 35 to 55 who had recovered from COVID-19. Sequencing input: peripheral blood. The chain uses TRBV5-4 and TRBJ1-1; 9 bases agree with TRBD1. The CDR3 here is CASPPLGQGKDEAFF. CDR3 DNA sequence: TGTGCCAGCCCCCCCCTCGGACAGGGGAAAGATGAAGCTTTCTTT.